This T cell receptor (beta chain) emerged from a study of a mutant IDH1 vaccine in newly diagnosed glioma. Study-level background: Vaccine administration was initiated 4-6 weeks following radiotherapy alone, or with temozolomide cycles. Study-wide findings and caveats: Any relationship between pseudoprogression and changes in top peripheral T cell clonotypes seemed absent.

Trimming took 0 bases from V and 5 from J, leaving 14 bases between them. Looked up from germline, CDR1 is SGHRS and CDR2 is YFSETQ. The CDR3 is made up of 15 amino acids. Described time point: week 35, safety follow-up. Every vaccine dose comprised 300 ug of mutant IDH1 20-mer peptide plus topical imiquimod. Diagnosis in the donors showed new WHO grade 3 or 4 astrocytomas that were IDH1-mutant and ATRX-lost. TCRdb's table, derived via immunoSEQ multiplex PCR, lists solely in-frame clones and lacks some. The sample has about 60,000 clones, 84% seen once. Turning to this clone: As yet, its antigen is unknown.

Sequencing used PBMCs, obtained from a glioma patient whose treatment included an IDH1 peptide vaccine. The receptor comes from a man aged 30 to 39 with glioma. The V gene is TRBV5-1, the J gene TRBJ1-2; D remains unclear. This CDR3 reads CASSLDPAVGYGYTF. Here the CDR3 DNA reads TGCGCCAGCAGCTTGGATCCCGCAGTCGGATATGGCTACACCTTC. Together with reference TRBV5-1 and TRBJ1-2, the CDR3 gives the full variable domain: KAGVTQTPRYLIKTRGQQVTLSCSPISGHRSVSWYQQTPGQGLQFLFEYFSETQRNKGNFPGRFSGRQFSNSRSEMNVSTLELGDSALYLCASSLDPAVGYGYTFGSGTRLTVV.